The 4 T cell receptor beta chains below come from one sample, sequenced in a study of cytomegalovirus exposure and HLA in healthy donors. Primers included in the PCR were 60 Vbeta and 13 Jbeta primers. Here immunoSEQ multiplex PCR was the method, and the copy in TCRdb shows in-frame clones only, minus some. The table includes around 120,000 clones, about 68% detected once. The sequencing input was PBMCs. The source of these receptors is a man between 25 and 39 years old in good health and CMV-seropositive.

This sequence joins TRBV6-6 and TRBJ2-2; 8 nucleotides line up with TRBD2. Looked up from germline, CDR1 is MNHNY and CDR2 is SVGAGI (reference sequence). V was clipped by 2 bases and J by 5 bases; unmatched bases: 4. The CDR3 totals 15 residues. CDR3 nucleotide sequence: TGTGCCAGCAGTTACAGCGGGGGCGAAACCGGGGAGCTGTTTTTT. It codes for CASSYSGGETGELFF.

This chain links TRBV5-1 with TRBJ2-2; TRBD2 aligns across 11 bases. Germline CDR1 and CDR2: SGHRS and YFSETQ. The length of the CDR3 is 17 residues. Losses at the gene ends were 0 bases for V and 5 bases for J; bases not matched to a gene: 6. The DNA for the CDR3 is TGCGCCAGCAGCTTGGCACCTAGCGGGGGGCGAACCGGGGAGCTGTTTTTT. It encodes CASSLAPSGGRTGELFF.

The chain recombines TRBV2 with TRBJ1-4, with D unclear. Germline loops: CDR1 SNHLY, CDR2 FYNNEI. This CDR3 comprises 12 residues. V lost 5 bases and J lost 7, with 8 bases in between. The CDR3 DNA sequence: TGTGCCAGCAGTCGAGCGGGTGAAAAACTGTTTTTT. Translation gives CASSRAGEKLFF.

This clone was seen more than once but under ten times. In DNA form, the CDR3 reads TGTGCCAGCAGCTGGACTAGAACAGATACGCAGTATTTT. Protein sequence: CASSWTRTDTQYF. This sequence joins TRBV7-2 and TRBJ2-3, with 7 positions matching TRBD2. The CDR3 sequence is 13 residues long. V lost 4 bases to trimming and J lost 3 bases; unmatched junction nucleotides: 1. CDR1 and CDR2 (germline): SGHTA, FQGNSA.